The 2 T cell receptor beta chains in this list originate from one sample, sequenced in a study of T-cell memory formation after mild COVID-19. TCRdb re-analysed the 5' RACE reads in MiXCR, keeping a single row per CDR3 protein. The data hold roughly 340,000 distinct CDR3 sequences, with around 20% observed a single time. The sample consisted of PBMCs or a T cell subset sorted from them (not recorded which). These receptors came from a man younger than 35 who had mild COVID-19 (a few samples of this study predate the infection). Cell type and time point are not known.

The chain is built from TRBV5-1 and TRBJ2-3, with D possibly being TRBD1 or TRBD2 (5 bases each). The CDR3 extends over 14 amino acids. Trimming shortened V by 4 bases and J by 0 bases, and 9 bases separated the two germline ends. Germline lookup yields CDR1 SGHRS and CDR2 YFSETQ. The CDR3 sequence is CASSSRDSTDTQYF. The DNA for the CDR3 is TGCGCCAGCAGCAGCCGGGACAGCACAGATACGCAGTATTTT.

This clonotype showed up just a few times. The rearrangement links TRBV7-9 to TRBJ1-4; D is unclear. V lost 1 base, J lost 1 base, and 7 bases lay in between. Germline CDR1 is SEHNR and CDR2 is FQNEAQ (reference sequence). This CDR3 spans 15 amino acids. This CDR3 is CASSLGRVTNEKLFF. In DNA form, the CDR3 reads TGTGCCAGCAGCTTAGGCAGAGTAACTAATGAAAAACTGTTTTTT.